This T cell receptor beta chain was recorded in a study of shared clonotypes between healthy human individuals. The wider study: The donor pool was made up of a couple of women and a few men aged 18 to 49.

TCRdb's copy holds only in-frame clones and misses some; the assay was immunoSEQ multiplex PCR. Among fewer than 600,000 clones listed, roughly 72% were seen once. Germline assignment: CDR1 GTSNPN and CDR2 SVGIG (reference sequence). The CDR3 spans 14 residues. With V trimmed by 4 bases and J by 6 bases, 9 bases remained unmatched. Every contributor of samples was a Caucasian grown-up residing in Nashville, Tennessee. The chain employs TRBV30 and TRBJ2-7; the match to TRBD2 covers 10 bases. This TCR was recovered from a woman in her forties in good health. Some clones in this sample may be carry-over from other donors' samples. Specimen: PBMCs. CDR3 region: CAWIPLAGPTEQYF. The DNA for the CDR3 is TGTGCCTGGATCCCACTAGCGGGACCGACCGAGCAGTACTTC. Complete variable domain (other parts from reference TRBV30 and TRBJ2-7): SQTIHQWPATLVQPVGSPLSLECTVEGTSNPNLYWYRQAAGRGLQLLFYSVGIGQISSEVPQNLSASRPQDRQFILSSKKLLLSDSGFYLCAWIPLAGPTEQYFGPGTRLTVT.